Listed below are T cell receptor beta chains from one sample, sequenced in a study of OX40 agonist ivuxolimab in advanced cancers. The table came from immunoSEQ multiplex PCR; TCRdb's copy has only in-frame clones and leaves some out. Of 52,000 or so clones in the sample, roughly 88% were seen once. Specimen: CD4+ or CD8+ T cells sorted from blood, collected in a trial of the OX40 agonist ivuxolimab. The receptors come from an adult with an advanced solid tumor such as melanoma, head and neck, liver or kidney cancer. CDR3s include the opening cysteine and the closing phenylalanine or tryptophan. D genes are given only for firm matches. Clone size is shown for a subset of rows, as once, few, many or a class of expanded clone.

j_call clone_size v_call d_call cdr3_nt cdr3_aa
TRBJ2-2 - TRBV9 - TGTGCCAGCAGCGATATCGCTGGCGGCAACACCGGGGAGCTGTTTTTT CASSDIAGGNTGELFF
TRBJ2-7 - TRBV5-4 - TGTGCCAGCAGCTTGGGTGGCAACTACGAGCAGTACTTC CASSLGGNYEQYF
TRBJ1-2 few TRBV7-2 - TGTGCCAGCAGCTTAGCAGGTGTCCTTGGCTACACCTTC CASSLAGVLGYTF
TRBJ2-1 - TRBV2 TRBD1 TGTGCCAGCCACCCACTTGAACCGGGACAGGGGTACAACAATGAGCAGTTCTTC CASHPLEPGQGYNNEQFF
TRBJ1-1 - TRBV5-4 - TGTGCCAGCAGCTTGGAGGGGTTGAACACTGAAGCTTTCTTT CASSLEGLNTEAFF
TRBJ2-7 - TRBV27 TRBD1 TGTGCCAGCAGCCTGGGAACCGTCACAGGGGACGAGCAGTACTTC CASSLGTVTGDEQYF
TRBJ2-7 - TRBV7-3 - TGTGCCAGCAGCTCCCTTTCGGGGGAGCAGTACTTC CASSSLSGEQYF
TRBJ1-1 - TRBV9 TRBD1 TGTGCCAGCAGCGTAGGGACAGGAACCGAAGCTTTCTTT CASSVGTGTEAFF
TRBJ2-1 - TRBV6-1 TRBD2 TGTGCCAGCATGGGACTAGCTACTGAGCAGTTCTTC CASMGLATEQFF
TRBJ2-1 - TRBV7-8 TRBD2 TGTGCCAGCAGCTTAGATAGCGGGGGTAATGAGCAGTTCTTC CASSLDSGGNEQFF
TRBJ1-1 - TRBV9 TRBD1 TGTGCCAGCAGCGTAGGGGACAGCAACACTGAAGCTTTCTTT CASSVGDSNTEAFF
TRBJ1-2 - TRBV5-6 - TGTGCCAGCACCGTCGGCGGCGCTAACTATGGCTACACCTTC CASTVGGANYGYTF
TRBJ2-1 - TRBV27 - TGTGCCAGCAGTACAAGCCGAAATGAGCAGTTCTTC CASSTSRNEQFF
TRBJ1-1 - TRBV4-3 - TGCGCCAGCAGCCAGTTAGGGGTGAACACTGAAGCTTTCTTT CASSQLGVNTEAFF
TRBJ1-2 - TRBV7-9 - TGTGCCAGCAGCTTAACGGAGGGGGTTCTTAACTATGGCTACACCTTC CASSLTEGVLNYGYTF
TRBJ2-1 - TRBV7-8 TRBD1 TGTGCCAGCAGTCCCGAGGCAGGGGGCGCCTACAATGAGCAGTTCTTC CASSPEAGGAYNEQFF
TRBJ2-3 - TRBV27 TRBD1 TGTGCCAGCAGTTTATATGACAGGGGACCCACAGATACGCAGTATTTT CASSLYDRGPTDTQYF
TRBJ2-7 - TRBV7-9 - TGTGCCAGCAGCACCCTGACAGGTACCTACGAGCAGTACTTC CASSTLTGTYEQYF
TRBJ2-2 - TRBV29-1 - TGCAGCGTTGAACCAGGGACCACCGGGGAGCTGTTTTTT CSVEPGTTGELFF
TRBJ1-2 once TRBV29-1 TRBD1 TGCAGCGGGACAGGGGGTGACTATGGCTACACCTTC CSGTGGDYGYTF
TRBJ1-5 - TRBV7-6 TRBD1 TGTGCCAGCAGCTTGGGACAGGGGGTGGGTCAGCCCCAGCATTTT CASSLGQGVGQPQHF
TRBJ1-4 - TRBV7-9 - TGTGCCAGCAGCTTAGATTCGACAGGCTATAATGAAAAACTGTTTTTT CASSLDSTGYNEKLFF
TRBJ2-7 - TRBV27 TRBD2 TGTGCCAGCAGGGGAGGGCTTCACGAGCAGTACTTC CASRGGLHEQYF
TRBJ2-1 - TRBV11-3 - TGTGCCAGCAGCTTAGATGGACGGGCCCCCTCCTACAATGAGCAGTTCTTC CASSLDGRAPSYNEQFF